This T cell receptor (beta chain) comes out of a study of molecular identifiers for immune sequencing clone quantification. Study context: RNA, taken in replicates from about 21,000 or 97,000 naive CD8 cells, was split five ways, with four sequenced.

There are 15 residues in the CDR3. CDR1 is MNHEY, CDR2 SVGEGT, per germline. V lost 7 bases and J 0 bases, leaving 13 bases between the germline ends. MiXCR was run by TCRdb on the PCR reads, yielding one entry per CDR3 protein. The sample holds over 35,000 distinct CDR3 sequences, about 18% seen once. Many counts were recorded for this clonotype. Its specificity is not known. Regarding the study as a whole: Effector cells had over 99% of their molecules in clones above 20 RNA copies, while naive cells had under 1%. Identical barcode-sharing TCR molecules could lead to underestimated sizes for highly expanded clones. Among about a million naive cells, spiked Jurkat TCR RNA from a single cell was reportedly detectable.

The receptor's source is a human donor in good health. Some libraries in this study had Jurkat cell RNA spiked in. Sequences were obtained from naive CD8+ T cells from blood, with Jurkat cell RNA spiked in. Subset defined: FACS-sorted CD8+CD4-CCR7+CD45RA+ naive T cells. The gene calls are TRBV6-2 or TRBV6-3 and TRBJ1-5; D not certain. The CDR3, as DNA: TGTGCCAGCACCGACGGGGATTATAGCAATCAGCCCCAGCATTTT. This sequence encodes CASTDGDYSNQPQHF.